This TCR beta chain was found in a study of control samples from healthy donors and cancer patients. The CDR3 has 15 residues. Germline-derived CDR1 and CDR2 are LNHNV and YYDKDF (reference sequence). Trimming left V 7 bases short and J 3 bases short, with 16 bases between. The protocol was immunoSEQ multiplex PCR, while the TCRdb copy is restricted to in-frame clones and leaves out a portion. This table has fewer than 120,000 clones, roughly 90% appearing once. This chain joins TRBV15 and TRBJ1-5; D is possibly TRBD1 (6 bases). Sequencing was carried out using PBMCs. The receptor's source is a woman in her fifties or sixties with lung cancer. In DNA, the CDR3 is TGTGCCACCACGTTGGACAGACATCCCAATCAGCCCCAGCATTTT. Protein: CATTLDRHPNQPQHF.